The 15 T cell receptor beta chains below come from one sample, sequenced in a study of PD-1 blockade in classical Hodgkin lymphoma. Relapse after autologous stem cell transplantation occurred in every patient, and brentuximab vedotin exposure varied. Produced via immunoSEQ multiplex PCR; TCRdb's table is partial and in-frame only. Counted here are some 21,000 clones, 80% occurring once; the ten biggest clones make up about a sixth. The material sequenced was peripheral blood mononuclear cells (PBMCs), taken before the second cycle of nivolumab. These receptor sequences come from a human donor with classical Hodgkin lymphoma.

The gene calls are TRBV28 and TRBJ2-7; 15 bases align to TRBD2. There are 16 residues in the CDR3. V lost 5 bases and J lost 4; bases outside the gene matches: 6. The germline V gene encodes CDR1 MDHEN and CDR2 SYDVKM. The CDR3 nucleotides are TGTGCCAGCAGTCCCCCGGGACTAGCGGGGGGTTACGAGCAGTACGTC. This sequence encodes CASSPPGLAGGYEQYV.

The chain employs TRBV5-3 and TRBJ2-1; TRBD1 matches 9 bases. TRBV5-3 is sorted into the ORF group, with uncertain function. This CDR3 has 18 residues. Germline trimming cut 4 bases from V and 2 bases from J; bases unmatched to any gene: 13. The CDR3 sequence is CARSRGQGREGAYNEQFF. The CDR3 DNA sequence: TGTGCCAGAAGCAGGGGACAGGGAAGGGAAGGAGCCTACAATGAGCAGTTCTTC.

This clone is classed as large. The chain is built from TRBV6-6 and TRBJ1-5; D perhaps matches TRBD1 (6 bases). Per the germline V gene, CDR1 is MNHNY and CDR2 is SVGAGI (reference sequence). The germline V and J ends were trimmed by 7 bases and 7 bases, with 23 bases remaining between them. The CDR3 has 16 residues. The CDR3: CASTIMGGAPEQPQHF. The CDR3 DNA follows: TGTGCCAGCACCATCATGGGGGGGGCACCGGAACAGCCCCAGCATTTT.

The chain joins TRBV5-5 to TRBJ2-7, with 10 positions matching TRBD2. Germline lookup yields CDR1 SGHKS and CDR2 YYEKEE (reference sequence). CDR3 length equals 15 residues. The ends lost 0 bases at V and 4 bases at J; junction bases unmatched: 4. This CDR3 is CASSLGTSGIYEQYF. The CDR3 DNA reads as TGTGCCAGCAGCTTGGGGACTAGCGGAATATACGAGCAGTACTTC.

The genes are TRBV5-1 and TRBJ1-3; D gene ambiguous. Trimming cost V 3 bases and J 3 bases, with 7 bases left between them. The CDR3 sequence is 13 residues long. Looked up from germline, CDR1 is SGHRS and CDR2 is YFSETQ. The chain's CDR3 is CASSSGFGNTIYF. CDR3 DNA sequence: TGCGCCAGCAGCTCGGGGTTTGGAAACACCATATATTTT.

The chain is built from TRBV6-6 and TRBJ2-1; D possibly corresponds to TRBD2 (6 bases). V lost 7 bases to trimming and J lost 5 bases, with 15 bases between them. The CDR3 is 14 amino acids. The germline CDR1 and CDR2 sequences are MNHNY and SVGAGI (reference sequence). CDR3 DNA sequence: TGTGCCAGCACGTCTAGCGCACGCCACAATGAGCAGTTCTTC. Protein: CASTSSARHNEQFF.

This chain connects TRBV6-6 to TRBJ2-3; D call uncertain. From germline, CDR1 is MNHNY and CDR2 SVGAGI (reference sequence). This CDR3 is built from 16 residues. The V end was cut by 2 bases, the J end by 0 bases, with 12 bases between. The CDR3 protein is CASSYAMGKSTDTQYF. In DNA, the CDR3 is TGTGCCAGCAGTTACGCGATGGGTAAGAGCACAGATACGCAGTATTTT.

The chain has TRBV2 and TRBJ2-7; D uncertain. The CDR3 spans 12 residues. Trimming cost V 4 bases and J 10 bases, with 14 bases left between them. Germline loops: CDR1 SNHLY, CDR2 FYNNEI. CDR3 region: CASSAQALVQYV. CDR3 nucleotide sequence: TGTGCCAGCAGTGCCCAAGCCCTAGTCCAGTACGTC.

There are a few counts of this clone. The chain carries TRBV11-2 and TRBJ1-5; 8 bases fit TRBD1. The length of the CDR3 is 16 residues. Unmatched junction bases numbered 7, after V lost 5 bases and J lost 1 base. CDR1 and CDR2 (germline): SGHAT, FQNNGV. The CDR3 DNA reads TGTGCCAGCAGCCCGGGACAGGCTCAAAGCAATCAGCCCCAGCATTTT. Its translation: CASSPGQAQSNQPQHF.

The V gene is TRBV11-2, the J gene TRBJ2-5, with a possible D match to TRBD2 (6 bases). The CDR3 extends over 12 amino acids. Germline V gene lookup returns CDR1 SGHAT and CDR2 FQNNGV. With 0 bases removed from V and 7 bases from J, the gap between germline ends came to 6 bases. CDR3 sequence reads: CASSLEGGTQYF. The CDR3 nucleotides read TGTGCCAGCAGCTTAGAGGGGGGGACCCAGTACTTC.

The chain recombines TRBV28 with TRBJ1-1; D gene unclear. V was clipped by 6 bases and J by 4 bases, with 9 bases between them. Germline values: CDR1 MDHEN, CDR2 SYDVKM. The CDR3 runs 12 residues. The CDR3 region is CASSLLITEAFF. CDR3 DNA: TGTGCCAGCAGCCTACTAATCACTGAAGCTTTCTTT. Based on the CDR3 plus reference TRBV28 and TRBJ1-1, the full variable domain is DVKVTQSSRYLVKRTGEKVFLECVQDMDHENMFWYRQDPGLGLRLIYFSYDVKMKEKGDIPEGYSVSREKKERFSLILESASTNQTSMYLCASSLLITEAFFGQGTRLTVV.

This chain's CDR3 is CASSDPLAGGRNTGELFF. CDR3 DNA sequence: TGTGCCAGCAGTGACCCTTTGGCAGGCGGGAGAAACACCGGGGAGCTGTTTTTT. The V gene is TRBV6-1, the J gene TRBJ2-2; 7 bases are shared with TRBD2. The CDR3 loop spans 18 amino acids. Germline CDR1 MNHNS, CDR2 SASEGT. V lost 3 bases to trimming and J lost 2 bases; unmatched junction nucleotides: 12.

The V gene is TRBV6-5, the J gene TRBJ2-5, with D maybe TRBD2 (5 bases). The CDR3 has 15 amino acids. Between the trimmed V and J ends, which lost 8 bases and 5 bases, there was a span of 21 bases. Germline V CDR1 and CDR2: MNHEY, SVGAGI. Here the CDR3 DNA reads TGTGCCAGCTTGTCTGTGGAAGGCGGCGGGGAGACCCAGTACTTC. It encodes CASLSVEGGGETQYF.

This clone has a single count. CDR3 nucleotide sequence: TGTGCCAGCAGTCATAGGACGGAGAACACCGGGGAGCTGTTTTTT. Its translation is CASSHRTENTGELFF. V gene TRBV6-5 combines with J gene TRBJ2-2, with D uncertain. In germline, CDR1 is MNHEY, CDR2 SVGAGI. The CDR3 consists of 15 residues. Trimming removed 5 bases at V and 1 base at J, with 11 bases between.

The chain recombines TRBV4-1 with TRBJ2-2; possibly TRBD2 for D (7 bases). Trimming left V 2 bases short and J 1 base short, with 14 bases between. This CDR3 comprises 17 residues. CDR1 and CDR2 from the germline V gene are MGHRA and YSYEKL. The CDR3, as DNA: TGCGCCAGCAGCCAAAGGGGGGCGGGAGAGAACACCGGGGAGCTGTTTTTT. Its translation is CASSQRGAGENTGELFF.